The 2 T cell receptor beta chains below come from one sample, sequenced in a study of cytotoxic CD8 clonotypes in ibrutinib-treated CLL (dated by TCRdb to the early 2020s). The sample's time point label, decoded: 12 months on ibrutinib. Receptor amplification or capture employed the immunoSEQ multiplex PCR assay. Here the immuneACCESS table is served through TCRdb, limited to in-frame sequences with V and J called. Missing clones are a known gap in these copies; in checked studies unresolved V genes cover under half, and the rest lacks a known reason. Within this sample are roughly 97,000 clones, with approximately 82% of them counted one time only. The ten largest clonotypes hold approximately 30% of the sample. The sequenced sample was PBMCs, obtained after 12 months of ibrutinib treatment. These receptors originate from a human donor with chronic lymphocytic leukemia.

The count of this clone is one. This chain uses TRBV6-6 with TRBJ1-1; 8 positions agree with TRBD1. The CDR3 totals 13 residues. The germline CDR1 and CDR2 sequences are MNHNY and SVGAGI (reference sequence). After removal of 6 bases from V and 4 bases from J, the junction contained 4 bases not matched to a gene. This CDR3 reads CASRLTGGTEAFF. The DNA for the CDR3 is TGTGCCAGCAGACTAACAGGGGGCACTGAAGCTTTCTTT.

The chain employs TRBV6-9 and TRBJ1-5, with unresolved D. From germline, CDR1 is MNHGY and CDR2 SVAAGI. Trimming removed 10 bases at V and 0 bases at J, with 10 bases between. The CDR3 totals 13 residues. CDR3 nucleotides: TGTGCCATCACGAGGTATAGCAATCAGCCCCAGCATTTT. Amino acids: CAITRYSNQPQHF.